This T cell receptor beta chain was sequenced during a study of T cell responses to AZD1222 COVID-19 vaccine. General study points: Donors were chiefly white British, with a greater number of females, and clonal diversity was perhaps underestimated. Reportedly, close to half of spike-specific TCRs are directed against unmutated variant regions. Compared with day 0, the breadth and depth of the Spike-specific TCR repertoire rose significantly after two doses of AZD1222.

With respect to this clone: The antigen is not known.

Clones were read by immunoSEQ multiplex PCR, and TCRdb kept only the in-frame ones, dropping some. This sample has fewer than 150,000 clones, with about 90% found just once. Germline V gene sequence: CDR1 MGHRA, CDR2 YSYEKL. Trimming cost V 0 bases and J 5 bases, with 16 bases left between them. This CDR3 is 16 amino acids long. The receptor's source is an adult in good health. The V and J genes are TRBV4-1 and TRBJ1-2, with a weak D call TRBD1 (6 bases). Source: peripheral blood, taken on day 0 of AZD1222 vaccination. CDR3 in DNA: TGCGCCAGCAGCCAAGATCATTGGGCAGGGGCGTATGGCTACACCTTC. Translation: CASSQDHWAGAYGYTF.